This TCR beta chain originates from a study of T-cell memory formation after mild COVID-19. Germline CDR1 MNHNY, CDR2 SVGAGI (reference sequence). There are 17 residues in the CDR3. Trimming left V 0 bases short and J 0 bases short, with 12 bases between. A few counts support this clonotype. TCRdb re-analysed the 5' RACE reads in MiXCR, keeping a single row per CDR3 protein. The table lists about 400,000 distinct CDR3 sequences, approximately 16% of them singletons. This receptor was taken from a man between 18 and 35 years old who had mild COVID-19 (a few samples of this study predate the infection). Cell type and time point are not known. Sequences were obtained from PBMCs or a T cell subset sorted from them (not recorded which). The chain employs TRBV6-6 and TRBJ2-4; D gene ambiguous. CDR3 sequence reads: CASSYSIPSLAKNIQYF. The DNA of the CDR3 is TGTGCCAGCAGTTACTCGATCCCTAGTCTAGCCAAAAACATTCAGTACTTC.